Detailed here is one T cell receptor (beta chain). Original processing methods: The assay estimated nucleated cells by amplifying reference gene primers. Sequencing was performed with immunoSEQ multiplex PCR; in TCRdb, only in-frame clones are kept and a portion is missing. The D gene and trimming were derived from the DNA, and the V and J assignments and clone size from that table. The sample includes 120,000 to 150,000 clones, almost 90% of them seen just once. This entry is derived from a study of blood T cell repertoires in COVID-19. Overall study context: COVID-19 samples, acute and convalescent, were from the United States, Italy and Spain.

Material for sequencing was peripheral blood. The receptor was derived from a human donor in a cohort sampled during active COVID-19.

CDR3 nucleotide sequence: TGTGCCAGCAGTTTATCAGGGGAAGACTATGGCTACACCTTC. Residues: CASSLSGEDYGYTF. This chain joins TRBV28 and TRBJ1-2, with D tentatively TRBD1 (6 bases). Germline values: CDR1 MDHEN, CDR2 SYDVKM. There are 14 residues in the CDR3. Trimming shortened V by 1 base and J by 3 bases, and 9 bases separated the two germline ends.